A single T cell receptor (beta chain) is shown here with its context. The CDR3 loop spans 15 amino acids. Germline assignment: CDR1 MNHEY and CDR2 SVGAGI. V shed 9 bases, J shed 0 bases, and the junction held 6 bases outside the gene matches. The data originate from a study of control samples from healthy donors and cancer patients. Profiled with immunoSEQ multiplex PCR; TCRdb holds only in-frame clones, not every one. The profile covers fewer than 120,000 clones, with around nine tenths appearing a single time and around 4% taken by the ten largest. This clonotype was sampled from a woman aged 60-70 years with lung cancer. Sequences were obtained from PBMCs. The V and J genes are TRBV6-5 and TRBJ2-2, with 8 bases fitting TRBD1. CDR3 nucleotide sequence: TGTGCCAGGAGGACAGGGTTGGCGAACACCGGGGAGCTGTTTTTT. It specifies CARRTGLANTGELFF.